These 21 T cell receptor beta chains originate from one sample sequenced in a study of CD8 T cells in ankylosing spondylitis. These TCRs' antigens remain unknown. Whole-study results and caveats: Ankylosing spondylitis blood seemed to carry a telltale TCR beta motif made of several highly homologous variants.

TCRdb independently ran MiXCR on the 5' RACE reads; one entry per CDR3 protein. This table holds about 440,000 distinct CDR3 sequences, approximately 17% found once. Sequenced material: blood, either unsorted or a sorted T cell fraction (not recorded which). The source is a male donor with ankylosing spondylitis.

CDR3 in amino acids: CASRGQGWSPLHF. The CDR3 DNA reads TGTGCCAGTAGAGGACAGGGTTGGTCACCCCTCCACTTT. V gene TRBV19 combines with J gene TRBJ1-6, with 8 bases lining up with TRBD1. This CDR3 is 13 amino acids long. J lost 10 bases, V lost 6 bases, and 5 bases had no gene match. Germline V gene data show CDR1 as LNHDA and CDR2 as SQIVND (reference sequence).

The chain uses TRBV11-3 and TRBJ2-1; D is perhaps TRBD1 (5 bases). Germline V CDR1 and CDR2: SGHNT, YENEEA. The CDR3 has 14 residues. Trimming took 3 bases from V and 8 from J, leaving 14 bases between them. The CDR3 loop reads CASSLTLWGDEQFF. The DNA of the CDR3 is TGTGCCAGCAGCTTGACCCTTTGGGGCGATGAGCAGTTCTTC.

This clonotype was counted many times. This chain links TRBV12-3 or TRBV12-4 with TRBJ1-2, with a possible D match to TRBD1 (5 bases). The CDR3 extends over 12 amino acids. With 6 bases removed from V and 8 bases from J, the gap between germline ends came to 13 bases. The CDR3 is CASSPGTGGYTF. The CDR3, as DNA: TGTGCCAGCAGCCCGGGGACGGGGGGCTACACCTTC.

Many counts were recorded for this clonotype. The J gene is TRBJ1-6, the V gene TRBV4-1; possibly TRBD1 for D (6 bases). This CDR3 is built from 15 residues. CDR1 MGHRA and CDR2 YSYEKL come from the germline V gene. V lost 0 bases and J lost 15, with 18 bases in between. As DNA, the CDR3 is TGCGCCAGCAGCCAAGATAGAAAACAGGGTTCATTCCTCCACTTT. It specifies CASSQDRKQGSFLHF.

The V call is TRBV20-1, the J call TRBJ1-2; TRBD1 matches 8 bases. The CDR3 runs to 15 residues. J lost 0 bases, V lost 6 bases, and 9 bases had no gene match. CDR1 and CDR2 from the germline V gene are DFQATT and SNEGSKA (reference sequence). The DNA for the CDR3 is TGCAGTGCCAGCCCTCAGGGGGCCCCTAACTATGGCTACACCTTC. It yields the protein CSASPQGAPNYGYTF.

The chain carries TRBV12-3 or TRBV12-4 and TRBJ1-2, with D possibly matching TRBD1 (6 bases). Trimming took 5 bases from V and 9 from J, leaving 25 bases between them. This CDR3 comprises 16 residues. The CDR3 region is CASSAVPGAASASYTF. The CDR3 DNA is TGTGCCAGCAGTGCCGTCCCAGGGGCGGCCTCGGCTAGCTACACCTTC.

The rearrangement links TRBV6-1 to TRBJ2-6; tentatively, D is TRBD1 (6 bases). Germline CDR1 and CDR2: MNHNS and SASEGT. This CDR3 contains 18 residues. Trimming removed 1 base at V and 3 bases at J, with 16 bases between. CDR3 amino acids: CASSEGGLGPLGANVLTF. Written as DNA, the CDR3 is TGTGCCAGCAGTGAAGGGGGGCTAGGACCTCTTGGGGCCAACGTCCTGACTTTC.

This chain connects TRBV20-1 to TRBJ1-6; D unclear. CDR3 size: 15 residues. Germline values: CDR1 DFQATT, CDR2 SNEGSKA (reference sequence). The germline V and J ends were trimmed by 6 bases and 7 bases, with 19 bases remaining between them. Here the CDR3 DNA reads TGCAGTGCCCCGTCGGGTAGGAGTGGGAATTCACCCCTCCACTTT. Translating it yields CSAPSGRSGNSPLHF.

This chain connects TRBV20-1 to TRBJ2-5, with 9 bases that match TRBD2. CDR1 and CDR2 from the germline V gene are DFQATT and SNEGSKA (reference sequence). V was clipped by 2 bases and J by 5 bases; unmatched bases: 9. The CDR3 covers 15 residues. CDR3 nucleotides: TGCAGTGCTAGACCTCCGCGGGGGGGCGGGGAGACCCAGTACTTC. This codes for CSARPPRGGGETQYF.

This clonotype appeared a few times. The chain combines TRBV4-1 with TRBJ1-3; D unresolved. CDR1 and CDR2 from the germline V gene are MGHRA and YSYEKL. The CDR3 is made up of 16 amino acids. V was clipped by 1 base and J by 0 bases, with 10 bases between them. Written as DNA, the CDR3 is TGCGCCAGCAGCCAAGTATCTGGTGACTCTGGAAACACCATATATTTT. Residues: CASSQVSGDSGNTIYF.

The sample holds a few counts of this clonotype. CDR3: CASTRALPTANEKLFF. DNA for the CDR3: TGTGCCAGCACCCGGGCCCTTCCCACAGCTAATGAAAAACTGTTTTTT. The chain couples TRBV7-9 to TRBJ1-4, with unresolved D. This CDR3 spans 16 amino acids. Looked up from germline, CDR1 is SEHNR and CDR2 is FQNEAQ (reference sequence). V was shortened by 7 bases and J by 3 bases, with 18 bases between the two germline ends.

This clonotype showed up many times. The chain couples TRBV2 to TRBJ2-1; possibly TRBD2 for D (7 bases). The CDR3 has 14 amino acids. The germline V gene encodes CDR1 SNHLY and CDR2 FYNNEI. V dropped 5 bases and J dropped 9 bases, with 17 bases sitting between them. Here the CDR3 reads CASSRGAPVVEQFF. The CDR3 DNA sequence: TGTGCCAGCAGTCGGGGGGCCCCGGTGGTTGAGCAGTTCTTC.

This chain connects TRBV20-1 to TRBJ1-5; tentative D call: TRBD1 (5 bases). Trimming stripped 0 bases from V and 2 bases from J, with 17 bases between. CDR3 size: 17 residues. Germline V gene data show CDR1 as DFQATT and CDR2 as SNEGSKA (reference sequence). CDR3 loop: CSARDRMAGIGNQPQHF. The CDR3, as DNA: TGCAGTGCTAGAGATCGAATGGCAGGGATTGGCAATCAGCCCCAGCATTTT.

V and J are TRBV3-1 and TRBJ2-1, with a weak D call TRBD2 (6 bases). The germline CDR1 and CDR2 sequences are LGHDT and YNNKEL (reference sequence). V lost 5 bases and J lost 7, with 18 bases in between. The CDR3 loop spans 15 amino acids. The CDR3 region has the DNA TGTGCCAGCAGCGCCCGGGGGTATCGGGGAAATGAGCAGTTCTTC. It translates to CASSARGYRGNEQFF.

CDR3: CSAGRGGGSYGYTF. The CDR3 DNA reads TGCAGTGCTGGTCGAGGGGGGGGGAGCTATGGCTACACCTTC. This chain joins TRBV20-1 and TRBJ1-2; possible D gene TRBD1, 6 bases. Trimming left V 5 bases short and J 4 bases short, with 17 bases between. The CDR3 is made up of 14 amino acids. The germline V gene has CDR1 DFQATT and CDR2 SNEGSKA (reference sequence).

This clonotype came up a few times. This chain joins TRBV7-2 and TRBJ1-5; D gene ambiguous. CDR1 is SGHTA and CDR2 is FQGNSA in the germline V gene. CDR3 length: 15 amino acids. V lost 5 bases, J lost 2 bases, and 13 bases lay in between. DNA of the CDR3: TGTGCCAGCAGCCCCCGGGGAGCGGGCAATCAGCCCCAGCATTTT. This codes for CASSPRGAGNQPQHF.

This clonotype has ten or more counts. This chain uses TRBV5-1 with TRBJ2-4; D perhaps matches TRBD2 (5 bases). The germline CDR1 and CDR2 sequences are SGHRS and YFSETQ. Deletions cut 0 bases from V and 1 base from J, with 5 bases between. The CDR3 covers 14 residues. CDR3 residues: CASSLAGAKNIQYF. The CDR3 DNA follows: TGCGCCAGCAGCTTGGCGGGGGCCAAAAACATTCAGTACTTC. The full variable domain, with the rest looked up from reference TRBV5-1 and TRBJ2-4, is KAGVTQTPRYLIKTRGQQVTLSCSPISGHRSVSWYQQTPGQGLQFLFEYFSETQRNKGNFPGRFSGRQFSNSRSEMNVSTLELGDSALYLCASSLAGAKNIQYFGAGTRLSVL.

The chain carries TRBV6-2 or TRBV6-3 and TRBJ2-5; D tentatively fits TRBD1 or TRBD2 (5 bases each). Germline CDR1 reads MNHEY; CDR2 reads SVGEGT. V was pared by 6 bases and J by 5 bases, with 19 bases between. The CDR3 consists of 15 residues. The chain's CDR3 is CASSSGTFKGETQYF. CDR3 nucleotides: TGTGCCAGCAGCTCCGGGACCTTTAAGGGGGAGACCCAGTACTTC.

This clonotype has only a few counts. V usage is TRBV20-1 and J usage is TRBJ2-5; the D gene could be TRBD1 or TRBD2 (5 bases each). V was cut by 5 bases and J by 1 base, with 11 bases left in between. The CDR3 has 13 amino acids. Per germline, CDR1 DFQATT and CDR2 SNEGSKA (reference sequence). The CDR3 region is CSAPGTAQETQYF. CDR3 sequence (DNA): TGCAGTGCTCCCGGGACGGCCCAAGAGACCCAGTACTTC.

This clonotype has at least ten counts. CDR3: CASSFQRSSYNEQFF. The CDR3 DNA sequence: TGTGCCAGCAGCTTCCAGCGGTCCTCCTACAATGAGCAGTTCTTC. The chain uses TRBV11-2 and TRBJ2-1; tentatively, D is TRBD2 (5 bases). The CDR3 spans 15 residues. Germline CDR1 reads SGHAT; CDR2 reads FQNNGV. The V end lost 3 bases, the J end lost 0 bases, and 9 bases lay between the germline ends.

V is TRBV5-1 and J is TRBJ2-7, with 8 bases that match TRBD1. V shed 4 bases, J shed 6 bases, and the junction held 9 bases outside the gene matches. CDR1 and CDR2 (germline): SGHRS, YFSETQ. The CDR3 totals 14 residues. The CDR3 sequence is CASSPGQGKSEQYF. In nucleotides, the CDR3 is TGCGCCAGCAGCCCCGGACAGGGTAAGAGCGAGCAGTACTTC.